Each of the 30 T cell receptor beta chains below was sequenced from the same sample in a study of blood T cell repertoires in COVID-19. Repertoires were generated with immunoSEQ multiplex PCR, while TCRdb's copy carries only in-frame clones and drops some. Seen here are 180,000 or so clones, 81% observed once, and the top ten hold roughly 11%. Material: peripheral blood. The receptors originated from a woman in her thirties or forties with COVID-19, enrolled during active disease.

The genes are TRBV4-2 and TRBJ2-2, with TRBD2 matching 12 bases. V gave up 3 bases and J gave up 5 bases; unmatched junction bases: 10. This CDR3 contains 18 residues. CDR1 LGHNA and CDR2 YNFKEQ come from the germline V gene. The CDR3 here is CASSHPSVGTSGTGELFF. The DNA for the CDR3 is TGTGCCAGCAGCCACCCATCAGTCGGGACTAGCGGGACCGGGGAGCTGTTTTTT.

This clone was observed many times. Relative to the germline gene, one junction end is altered; a read error may explain this. The V call is TRBV7-7, the J call TRBJ2-3, with D possibly being TRBD1 (6 bases). CDR3 length: 15 amino acids. Per the germline V gene, CDR1 is SSHAT and CDR2 is FNYEAQ (reference sequence). The CDR3, as DNA: TGTGCTAGCAGCTGGACAGTGGGGCCAACAGATACGCAGTATTTT. Encoded protein: CASSWTVGPTDTQYF. Full variable domain (outside the CDR3, taken from reference TRBV7-7 and TRBJ2-3): GAGVSQSPRYKVTKRGQDVTLRCDPISSHATLYWYQQALGQGPEFLTYFNYEAQPDKSGLPSDRFSAERPEGSISTLTIQRTEQRDSAMYRCASSWTVGPTDTQYFGPGTRLTVL.

The chain combines TRBV20-1 with TRBJ2-3; 11 positions match TRBD2. The ends lost 3 bases at V and 2 bases at J; junction bases unmatched: 4. CDR1 and CDR2 from the germline V gene are DFQATT and SNEGSKA (reference sequence). This CDR3 is built from 15 residues. The DNA for the CDR3 is TGCAGTGCTAGTAGACTAGCGGGACTCACAGATACGCAGTATTTT. Its protein product is CSASRLAGLTDTQYF.

The chain has TRBV5-1 and TRBJ2-5; D is perhaps TRBD2 (5 bases). The V and J ends lost 4 bases and 7 bases respectively, with 17 bases between them. The germline CDR1 and CDR2 sequences are SGHRS and YFSETQ. The CDR3 is 14 amino acids. The CDR3, as DNA: TGCGCCAGCAGCATCACTTCCGGCCGGGGGACCCAGTACTTC. This codes for CASSITSGRGTQYF.

The chain uses TRBV6-6 and TRBJ1-2; D gene uncertain. V shed 0 bases and J shed 5 bases, with 7 bases lying between them. CDR3 size: 13 residues. CDR1 and CDR2 from the germline V gene are MNHNY and SVGAGI (reference sequence). This CDR3 is CASSYSGAYGYTF. The CDR3 bases are TGTGCCAGCAGTTACTCGGGCGCTTATGGCTACACCTTC.

The J gene is TRBJ2-5, the V gene TRBV19; TRBD2 matches 10 bases. Germline CDR1 reads LNHDA; CDR2 reads SQIVND (reference sequence). The V segment lost 8 bases and the J segment 2 bases; nucleotides outside the gene matches: 8. This CDR3 has 15 residues. CDR3 sequence (DNA): TGTGCCAGTTCCCCTAGCGGGAGTAAACAAGAGACCCAGTACTTC. Encoded protein: CASSPSGSKQETQYF.

The chain joins TRBV28 to TRBJ1-2, with 9 bases that match TRBD1. CDR3 size: 14 residues. The V gene end was trimmed by 2 bases and the J gene end by 8 bases; junction bases not matched to a gene: 6. Germline V gene data show CDR1 as MDHEN and CDR2 as SYDVKM. The CDR3 region has the DNA TGTGCCAGCAGTTTAGAACAGGGGGCCGGGGGCTACACCTTC. Translating it yields CASSLEQGAGGYTF.

This clone is judged medium-sized (0.01 to 0.1%). The J gene is TRBJ2-2, the V gene TRBV6-1; 11 nucleotides align to TRBD2. The CDR3 is 15 amino acids. V trimming: 3 bases; J trimming: 6 bases; junction bases outside the gene matches: 3. Germline V gene lookup returns CDR1 MNHNS and CDR2 SASEGT. The CDR3 reads CASSETSGEPGELFF. Here the CDR3 DNA reads TGTGCCAGCAGTGAGACTAGCGGGGAGCCCGGGGAGCTGTTTTTT.

V is TRBV27 and J is TRBJ2-1; 15 positions match TRBD2. The V segment lost 6 bases and the J segment 10 bases; nucleotides outside the gene matches: 7. From germline, CDR1 is MNHEY and CDR2 SMNVEV (reference sequence). The length of the CDR3 is 15 residues. This CDR3 is CASSLTGTSGREQFF. DNA of the CDR3: TGTGCCAGCAGCCTTACCGGGACTAGCGGGAGGGAGCAGTTCTTC.

In its sample, this clone was seen once. This sequence joins TRBV30 and TRBJ2-5, with D unresolved. CDR3 length: 13 amino acids. With 4 bases removed from V and 1 base from J, the gap between germline ends came to 10 bases. CDR1 and CDR2 from the germline V gene are GTSNPN and SVGIG (reference sequence). This chain's CDR3 is CAWNRGVQETQYF. CDR3 nucleotide sequence: TGTGCCTGGAATCGCGGAGTCCAAGAGACCCAGTACTTC.

CDR3 residues: CASRLTDNEKLFF. The DNA of the CDR3 is TGTGCCAGCAGACTGACAGACAATGAAAAACTGTTTTTT. This chain uses TRBV12-3 or TRBV12-4 with TRBJ1-4, with D maybe TRBD1 (5 bases). CDR3 length: 13 amino acids. Trimming cost V 6 bases and J 5 bases, with 10 bases left between them.

This clone was seen a single time. CDR3 loop: CASSSGTLSNEKLFF. The CDR3 coding sequence is TGTGCCAGCAGTTCTGGGACACTCTCTAATGAAAAACTGTTTTTT. The chain has TRBV4-2 and TRBJ1-4; tentative D call: TRBD1 (6 bases). Germline-derived CDR1 and CDR2 are LGHNA and YNFKEQ. V gave up 6 bases and J gave up 3 bases, with 14 bases separating them. The CDR3 extends over 15 amino acids.

Only a few counts were recorded for this clone. The chain carries TRBV15 and TRBJ2-3; the D gene is possibly TRBD2 (5 bases). Germline-derived CDR1 and CDR2 are LNHNV and YYDKDF (reference sequence). V lost 3 bases and J 5 bases, leaving 15 bases between the germline ends. The CDR3 consists of 15 residues. The chain's CDR3 is CATSSFREKGDTQYF. CDR3 bases: TGTGCCACCAGCAGCTTCCGGGAAAAGGGAGATACGCAGTATTTT.

The chain recombines TRBV4-2 with TRBJ2-2; D may be TRBD2 (5 bases). The germline CDR1 and CDR2 sequences are LGHNA and YNFKEQ. Trimming removed 5 bases at V and 7 bases at J, with 17 bases between. The CDR3 is 15 amino acids. CDR3 DNA: TGTGCCAGCAGCTCCTCTAGCCCCTGGGGCGGGGAGCTGTTTTTT. Encoded protein: CASSSSSPWGGELFF.

For the CDR3, the DNA is TGTGCCAGCAGCCTAGGAACTACAATAGCTAACTATGGCTACACCTTC. Translation gives CASSLGTTIANYGYTF. The J gene is TRBJ1-2, the V gene TRBV14; D gene unclear. Trimming shortened V by 4 bases and J by 0 bases, and 15 bases separated the two germline ends. The CDR3 consists of 16 residues. The germline V gene has CDR1 SGHDN and CDR2 FVKESK.

This rearrangement joins TRBV7-6 to TRBJ1-5; TRBD1 aligns across 9 bases. Germline-derived CDR1 and CDR2 are SGHVS and FNYEAQ. V dropped 5 bases and J dropped 0; count of bases not matched to a gene: 8. CDR3 length: 17 residues. The CDR3 region has the DNA TGTGCCAGCAGCCCCGAAGGGACAGGGTATAGCAATCAGCCCCAGCATTTT. This translates into CASSPEGTGYSNQPQHF.

The chain has TRBV7-9 and TRBJ1-1; perhaps TRBD1 as D (5 bases). Germline values: CDR1 SEHNR, CDR2 FQNEAQ (reference sequence). This CDR3 is 15 amino acids long. Trimming took 2 bases from V and 3 from J, leaving 13 bases between them. The CDR3 sequence: CASSLFSGLDTEAFF. CDR3 coding DNA: TGTGCCAGCAGCTTATTTTCAGGGTTGGACACTGAAGCTTTCTTT.

The V call is TRBV4-1, the J call TRBJ1-2, with a tentative D call TRBD1 (5 bases). This CDR3 has 17 amino acids. The V end lost 0 bases, the J end lost 3 bases, and 17 bases lay between the germline ends. Looked up from germline, CDR1 is MGHRA and CDR2 is YSYEKL. The CDR3 nucleotides read TGCGCCAGCAGCCAAGATTACTCCCCGGGGGGTTACTATGGCTACACCTTC. Encoded protein: CASSQDYSPGGYYGYTF.

The chain employs TRBV5-1 and TRBJ2-3; D is perhaps TRBD1 (5 bases). CDR3 length equals 14 residues. Germline CDR1 is SGHRS and CDR2 is YFSETQ. V gave up 7 bases and J gave up 2 bases, with 14 bases separating them. CDR3 DNA: TGCGCCAGCGGATTAGGGGATTACACAGATACGCAGTATTTT. Translating gives CASGLGDYTDTQYF.

The V gene is TRBV6-1, the J gene TRBJ1-3; unclear D gene. CDR3 size: 15 residues. V was trimmed by 0 bases and J by 0 bases, leaving 6 bases between them. In germline, CDR1 is MNHNS, CDR2 SASEGT. CDR3 coding DNA: TGTGCCAGCAGTGAAGCGGAGGGCTCTGGAAACACCATATATTTT. This translates into CASSEAEGSGNTIYF.

The chain uses TRBV2 and TRBJ2-1, with 10 bases aligning to TRBD1. From germline, CDR1 is SNHLY and CDR2 FYNNEI. V shed 4 bases and J 9 bases; nucleotides not matched to a gene: 15. The CDR3 loop spans 17 amino acids. CDR3 bases: TGTGCCAGCAGTGCCCTTGGGACAGGGGATAAGAAAAGTGAGCAGTTCTTC. Protein sequence: CASSALGTGDKKSEQFF.

The chain uses TRBV20-1 and TRBJ1-4; D is unclear. This CDR3 comprises 10 residues. V lost 6 bases, J lost 10 bases, and 9 bases lay in between. Germline V gene sequence: CDR1 DFQATT, CDR2 SNEGSKA (reference sequence). The CDR3: CSALRGKLFF. CDR3 DNA sequence: TGCAGTGCGCTACGGGGAAAACTGTTTTTT.

This sequence joins TRBV6-1 and TRBJ2-3; D perhaps matches TRBD2 (7 bases). CDR3 length: 17 residues. Trimming removed 3 bases from V and 0 bases from J, with 16 bases in between. Germline V lookup: CDR1 MNHNS, CDR2 SASEGT. The CDR3 here is CASSESFGGTSTDTQYF. The CDR3 DNA reads TGTGCCAGCAGTGAGTCCTTCGGGGGGACAAGCACAGATACGCAGTATTTT.

The chain links TRBV19 to TRBJ1-1, with D unresolved. V lost 3 bases and J lost 7, with 15 bases in between. Germline V gene sequence: CDR1 LNHDA, CDR2 SQIVND (reference sequence). The CDR3 is 14 amino acids. The DNA of the CDR3 is TGTGCCAGTAGTATTGGCTCACAACGGGGTGAAGCTTTCTTT. Translated: CASSIGSQRGEAFF. The complete variable domain, with remaining parts taken from reference TRBV19 and TRBJ1-1, reads DGGITQSPKYLFRKEGQNVTLSCEQNLNHDAMYWYRQDPGQGLRLIYYSQIVNDFQKGDIAEGYSVSREKKESFPLTVTSAQKNPTAFYLCASSIGSQRGEAFFGQGTRLTVV.

This chain connects TRBV6-4 to TRBJ2-1; 8 bases map to TRBD2. CDR3 length equals 15 residues. The junction had 6 bases not matched to a gene; V was cut back by 5 bases and J by 3 bases. Germline V gene lookup returns CDR1 MRHNA and CDR2 SNTAGT. In DNA form, the CDR3 reads TGTGCCAGCAGTACACGTAGCGGGGACTACAATGAGCAGTTCTTC. It codes for CASSTRSGDYNEQFF.

V and J are TRBV19 and TRBJ2-1; TRBD2 might be the D (6 bases). The V end was cut by 4 bases, the J end by 6 bases, with 19 bases between. The length of the CDR3 is 16 residues. From germline, CDR1 is LNHDA and CDR2 SQIVND (reference sequence). The CDR3 loop reads CASSTPLARPSNEQFF. Written as DNA, the CDR3 is TGTGCCAGTAGTACCCCCCTAGCGAGACCATCCAATGAGCAGTTCTTC.

This sequence joins TRBV29-1 and TRBJ2-7; weak D call: TRBD1 (6 bases). The CDR3 contains 13 residues. Germline V gives CDR1 SQVTM, CDR2 ANQGSEA. V was clipped by 4 bases and J by 4 bases, with 14 bases between them. The chain's CDR3 is CSVVQGSSYEQYF. CDR3 sequence (DNA): TGCAGCGTTGTTCAGGGGAGTTCATACGAGCAGTACTTC.

V and J are TRBV11-2 and TRBJ1-6; D is unresolved. The CDR3 consists of 13 residues. V shed 6 bases and J shed 8 bases, with 11 bases lying between them. Germline lookup yields CDR1 SGHAT and CDR2 FQNNGV. The DNA for the CDR3 is TGTGCCAGCAGGGGAAGCGGGGATTCACCCCTCCACTTT. Protein sequence: CASRGSGDSPLHF.

The sample holds one count of this clone. V usage is TRBV9 and J usage is TRBJ2-2; TRBD2 agrees at 10 bases. This CDR3 spans 16 amino acids. Germline CDR1 SGDLS, CDR2 YYNGEE. V shed 5 bases, J shed 1 base, and the junction held 5 bases outside the gene matches. The CDR3 sequence: CASRAGGRMNTGELFF. The DNA for the CDR3 is TGTGCCAGCAGAGCGGGGGGGCGAATGAACACCGGGGAGCTGTTTTTT. The variable domain in full, completed from reference TRBV9 and TRBJ2-2, reads DSGVTQTPKHLITATGQRVTLRCSPRSGDLSVYWYQQSLDQGLQFLIQYYNGEERAKGNILERFSAQQFPDLHSELNLSSLELGDSALYFCASRAGGRMNTGELFFGEGSRLTVL.

V usage is TRBV5-1 and J usage is TRBJ1-5; 8 bases align to TRBD1. CDR3 length: 15 residues. Trimming took 4 bases from V and 2 from J; bases not matched to a gene: 5. Germline V gives CDR1 SGHRS, CDR2 YFSETQ. The CDR3 here is CASSLGQGGNQPQHF. CDR3 DNA sequence: TGCGCCAGCAGCCTCGGACAGGGTGGCAATCAGCCCCAGCATTTT.